This T cell receptor (beta chain) is from a study of T cells in Graves' hyperthyroidism and ophthalmopathy. Study overall: Peripheral blood specimens were obtained at initial diagnosis, prior to any treatment.

Germline CDR1 DFQATT, CDR2 SNEGSKA (reference sequence). This CDR3 has 14 amino acids. Unmatched junction bases numbered 6, after V lost 0 bases and J lost 5 bases. Uncontrolled infection, other autoimmune disease, pregnancy or lactation led to exclusion. Study-wide results and limits: Ophthalmopathy stood apart from stable hyperthyroidism in a 13 V-J model. Researchers found most expanded thyroid clonotypes above 0.001 in blood as well.

Comment on this clonotype: Its antigen remains unknown.

Researchers amplified the TCR beta CDR3 regions from RNA transcripts. Using the HTBI primer set, a first-round RT-PCR was run on the TCR CDR3. From the multiplex PCR reads, TCRdb called clonotypes with MiXCR, one entry per CDR3 protein. The sample shows more than 600,000 distinct CDR3 sequences, about 15% of them seen only once. The sample taken for sequencing was blood. The rearrangement uses TRBV20-1 and TRBJ2-7; 8 nucleotides line up with TRBD1. The sequence was obtained from a young man with Graves' hyperthyroidism. The chain's CDR3 is CSARDWTGTDEQYF. CDR3 in DNA: TGCAGTGCTAGAGACTGGACAGGGACCGACGAGCAGTACTTC.